These T cell receptor beta chains were read from a single sample in a study of vaccination effects on CD4 cells after COVID-19. No antigen has been identified for these receptors. Sequencing was performed with immunoSEQ multiplex PCR; in TCRdb, only in-frame clones are kept and a portion is missing. The table lists about 54,000 clones, around 86% of them singletons, with about 2.3% in the top ten. Sequencing used CD4+ T cells from PBMCs cultured with HCoV-229E spike peptides, obtained before COVID-19 vaccination. The receptors here all came from a human donor who received a COVID-19 vaccine. Both conserved end residues are part of each CDR3.

TRBV6-4	CASSDGTSGFNEQFF
TRBV18	CASSPRRETQYF
TRBV12-3/TRBV12-4	CASRETNTGELFF
TRBV5-5	CASSLLSGNTEAFF
TRBV9	CASRKTGVPNTGELFF
TRBV18	CASSPLDSGNTIYF
TRBV15	CATSSRTSGGDTQYF
TRBV4-1	CASSLPGQTNEKLFF
TRBV28	CASSRRTGVGTEAFF
TRBV19	CASNPSTGSGANVLTF
TRBV30	CAWNRGPNEKLFF
TRBV24-1	CATRGRGQVVEQFF
TRBV29-1	CSAGALEADTQYF
TRBV6-4	CASSDWDRGRANYGYTF
TRBV3-1/TRBV3-2	CASSRGGETQYF
TRBV4-3	CASSQARASGGQETQYF
TRBV5-1	CASSLSHGGGQYNSPLHF
TRBV9	CASSDRDRGNTEAFF
TRBV5-5	CASSPRTSGTGGETQYF
TRBV4-3	CASSQGAGVVYTF
TRBV15	CATSRDRGTPYGYTF
TRBV2	CASSERWPSGGSVQETQYF
TRBV2	CASSYSTDTQYF
TRBV6-2/TRBV6-3	CASSRTDTQYF
TRBV2	CASNQRQEGTEAFF
TRBV6-5	CASRRAGQTGELFF
TRBV6-5	CASSYLDGSTDTQYF
TRBV6-4	CASSEMAVTNTGELFF
TRBV3-1/TRBV3-2	CASSQGGGYTEAFF
TRBV28	CASSFRLSYNEQFF
TRBV5-1	CASSEWGANTGELFF
TRBV5-8	CASSFGQTGNGYTF
TRBV10-2	CASTSLGPQPQHF
TRBV10-3	CAISESSMAYGYTF
TRBV19	CASSTRTGRNYGYTF
TRBV9	CASSARQGAFGANVLTF
TRBV19	CASSRQSSGANVLTF
TRBV18	CASSPPLGQNSPLHF
TRBV5-1	CASSSVTFNRDTQYF
TRBV5-1	CASRYQGTNEKLFF
TRBV6-1	CASSELPLPSGVTQYF
TRBV5-5	CASSLVRGLGTEAFF
TRBV6-6	CASRRGSAGELFF